The 16 T cell receptor beta chains given below trace back to one sample, sequenced in a study of OX40 agonist ivuxolimab in advanced cancers. The assay was immunoSEQ multiplex PCR, and TCRdb's table has in-frame clones only and misses some. The top ten clones hold over 1.5% of a sample with over 90,000 clones, 70% to 90% of them seen once. The sequences come from CD4+ or CD8+ T cells sorted from blood, collected in a trial of the OX40 agonist ivuxolimab. These receptors were collected from an adult with an advanced solid tumor such as melanoma, head and neck, liver or kidney cancer.

The rearrangement links TRBV7-2 to TRBJ2-7; 10 nucleotides match TRBD2. Per the germline V gene, CDR1 is SGHTA and CDR2 is FQGNSA. This CDR3 comprises 15 residues. The J segment lost 0 bases and the V segment lost 4 bases, leaving 3 bases of the junction unmatched. CDR3 residues: CASSSRTSGSYEQYF. CDR3 DNA: TGTGCCAGCAGCTCCAGGACTAGCGGCTCCTACGAGCAGTACTTC. The full variable domain, its missing parts supplied by reference TRBV7-2 and TRBJ2-7, is GAGVSQSPSNKVTEKGKDVELRCDPISGHTALYWYRQSLGQGLEFLIYFQGNSAPDKSGLPSDRFSAERTGGSVSTLTIQRTQQEDSAVYLCASSSRTSGSYEQYFGPGTRLTVT.

The chain employs TRBV27 and TRBJ2-1; the D is unclear. The CDR3 runs to 14 residues. Germline CDR1 is MNHEY and CDR2 is SMNVEV (reference sequence). Trimming took 2 bases from V and 9 from J, leaving 14 bases between them. CDR3 residues: CASSLRRSGGEQFF. CDR3 DNA sequence: TGTGCCAGCAGTTTACGTCGCTCCGGTGGTGAGCAGTTCTTC.

The chain couples TRBV5-6 to TRBJ1-4; TRBD1 matches at 7 bases. Per the germline V gene, CDR1 is SGHDT and CDR2 is YYEEEE. With V trimmed by 3 bases and J by 3 bases, 5 bases remained unmatched. This CDR3 contains 15 residues. In nucleotides, the CDR3 is TGTGCCAGCAGCTCTGGGGACAGTTCTAATGAAAAACTGTTTTTT. It codes for CASSSGDSSNEKLFF.

The chain employs TRBV5-4 and TRBJ1-2; 7 bases map to TRBD1. With 3 bases clipped from V and 4 bases from J, the junction kept 6 bases outside the gene matches. Germline V gene lookup returns CDR1 SGHNT and CDR2 YYREEE (reference sequence). The CDR3 covers 14 residues. In DNA form, the CDR3 reads TGTGCCAGCAGCTCTGAGACAGGGATCTATGGCTACACCTTC. This codes for CASSSETGIYGYTF.

J is TRBJ2-2 and V is TRBV18; 7 bases are shared with TRBD2. The V and J ends lost 1 base and 5 bases, in that order; junction bases with no gene match: 10. Germline assignment: CDR1 KGHSH and CDR2 LQKENI. This CDR3 spans 17 amino acids. The CDR3 reads CASSPRESAGATGELFF. The CDR3 nucleotides read TGTGCCAGCTCACCACGTGAATCCGCGGGAGCTACCGGGGAGCTGTTTTTT.

The chain has TRBV27 and TRBJ2-1; 11 nucleotides agree with TRBD1. CDR3 length: 16 amino acids. Per the germline V gene, CDR1 is MNHEY and CDR2 is SMNVEV (reference sequence). V lost 6 bases, J lost 9 bases, and 13 bases stayed unmatched. For the CDR3, the DNA is TGTGCCAGCAGCTCCGGAATGGGACAGGGGGGTGGTGAGCAGTTCTTC. Its protein product is CASSSGMGQGGGEQFF.

The count of this clone is one. The V gene is TRBV19, the J gene TRBJ1-2, with a weak D call TRBD1 (6 bases). CDR1 is LNHDA and CDR2 is SQIVND in the germline V gene (reference sequence). Trimming took off 9 bases at V and 3 bases at J, with 14 bases between the two ends. CDR3 length: 13 amino acids. The CDR3 is CASRGGHDYGYTF. The CDR3 bases are TGTGCCAGCCGGGGGGGACACGACTATGGCTACACCTTC. The full variable domain, its missing parts supplied by reference TRBV19 and TRBJ1-2, is DGGITQSPKYLFRKEGQNVTLSCEQNLNHDAMYWYRQDPGQGLRLIYYSQIVNDFQKGDIAEGYSVSREKKESFPLTVTSAQKNPTAFYLCASRGGHDYGYTFGSGTRLTVV.

This rearrangement joins TRBV10-3 to TRBJ2-1; D is ambiguous. Germline assignment: CDR1 ENHRY and CDR2 SYGVKD. V dropped 7 bases and J dropped 3 bases, with 13 bases sitting between them. There are 14 residues in the CDR3. CDR3 sequence reads: CAITESGVYNEQFF. The CDR3 coding sequence is TGTGCCATCACCGAGAGTGGGGTCTACAATGAGCAGTTCTTC.

V gene TRBV7-9 combines with J gene TRBJ2-1, with D perhaps matching TRBD1 or TRBD2 (5 bases each). V was clipped by 2 bases and J by 6 bases, with 14 bases between them. Germline values: CDR1 SEHNR, CDR2 FQNEAQ (reference sequence). CDR3 size: 15 residues. The CDR3 region has the DNA TGTGCCAGCAGCTTAATGTCCGGGGCGGCCAATGAGCAGTTCTTC. Amino acids: CASSLMSGAANEQFF.

The count of this clone is one. The chain employs TRBV11-2 and TRBJ2-3; no clear D gene. The CDR3 extends over 16 amino acids. Trimming removed 3 bases at V and 0 bases at J, with 13 bases between. Per the germline V gene, CDR1 is SGHAT and CDR2 is FQNNGV. CDR3 residues: CASSFMLYGSTDTQYF. The CDR3 nucleotides read TGTGCCAGCAGCTTTATGCTTTACGGTAGCACAGATACGCAGTATTTT.

The chain couples TRBV9 to TRBJ2-1; 7 positions match TRBD2. Germline V gives CDR1 SGDLS, CDR2 YYNGEE. V trimming: 3 bases; J trimming: 10 bases; junction bases outside the gene matches: 7. CDR3 size: 13 residues. In nucleotides, the CDR3 is TGTGCCAGCAGCGAGGGGAGGGGTGGCGAGCAGTTCTTC. Protein sequence: CASSEGRGGEQFF.

This chain uses TRBV13 with TRBJ2-1; TRBD2 matches 9 bases. Germline V CDR1 and CDR2: PRHDT, FYEKMQ (reference sequence). Trimming took 4 bases from V and 0 from J; bases not matched to a gene: 4. The CDR3 is 16 residues long. In DNA, the CDR3 is TGTGCCAGCAGCTCTATAGCGGGAGTCTCCTACAATGAGCAGTTCTTC. Translation: CASSSIAGVSYNEQFF. The full variable domain, completed using reference TRBV13 and TRBJ2-1, is AAGVIQSPRHLIKEKRETATLKCYPIPRHDTVYWYQQGPGQDPQFLISFYEKMQSDKGSIPDRFSAQQFSDYHSELNMSSLELGDSALYFCASSSIAGVSYNEQFFGPGTRLTVL.

This clone came up once. The V and J genes are TRBV5-4 and TRBJ2-1; 8 bases match TRBD2. The CDR3 loop spans 18 amino acids. With 2 bases clipped from V and 0 bases from J, the junction kept 10 bases outside the gene matches. Looked up from germline, CDR1 is SGHNT and CDR2 is YYREEE (reference sequence). CDR3 protein: CASSFGLAGRSSYNEQFF. The CDR3 DNA is TGTGCCAGCAGCTTCGGGCTAGCGGGCCGCAGCTCCTACAATGAGCAGTTCTTC. Complete variable domain (other parts from reference TRBV5-4 and TRBJ2-1): ETGVTQSPTHLIKTRGQQVTLRCSSQSGHNTVSWYQQALGQGPQFIFQYYREEENGRGNFPPRFSGLQFPNYSSELNVNALELDDSALYLCASSFGLAGRSSYNEQFFGPGTRLTVL.

V gene TRBV19 combines with J gene TRBJ2-5; D is tentatively TRBD1 or TRBD2 (5 bases each). The V end was cut by 3 bases, the J end by 5 bases, with 16 bases between. The CDR3 totals 15 residues. Germline loops: CDR1 LNHDA, CDR2 SQIVND (reference sequence). The CDR3 bases are TGTGCCAGTAGTATTAGAGGGGCCGGGGACGAGACCCAGTACTTC. Protein product: CASSIRGAGDETQYF.

This clone was counted only a few times. For the CDR3, the DNA is TGTGCCAGCAGTCAGCCTCGACGTGACAATGAGCAGTTCTTC. This gives the protein CASSQPRRDNEQFF. The J gene is TRBJ2-1, the V gene TRBV27; unclear D gene. The CDR3 runs 14 residues. CDR1 and CDR2 from the germline V gene are MNHEY and SMNVEV (reference sequence). The ends were cut back, 5 bases at V and 5 bases at J, with 13 bases in the middle.

This clone occurred a few times. This sequence joins TRBV10-2 and TRBJ2-1; 12 bases align to TRBD1. Germline CDR1 reads WSHSY; CDR2 reads SAAADI. CDR3 length: 15 residues. J was trimmed by 6 bases and V by 6 bases; bases with no gene match: 6. CDR3 sequence: CASSLGQGASNEQFF. The CDR3 coding sequence is TGCGCCAGCAGCCTGGGACAGGGGGCCTCCAATGAGCAGTTCTTC.